These 30 T cell receptor beta chains were sequenced from one sample in a study of regulatory T cells in long-lasting Graves disease (dated by TCRdb to 2020 to 2022). Library preparation used multiplex PCR. For sequencing, an Illumina HiSeq 4000 was employed. TCR beta libraries were built with iRepertoire HTBI primers and Arm-PCR amplification of CDR3 regions. TCRdb reanalyzed the raw reads on its own, using fastp at Q25 for trimming and MiXCR for clone calling, and kept in-frame beta chains. Under each unique CDR3 protein, matching rows form one entry showing the most common genes and DNA. The sample table records a few hundred thousand distinct CDR3 sequences; roughly 24% of these occur just once. The ten top clones hold 25% to 35% of the sample. Taken with the paper, the label for time point translates to: persistent/refractory GD, antithyroid drugs over 5 years with positive TRAb. For both TCR sequencing and RNA sequencing, RNA was extracted from PBMCs using TRIzol.

The sample consisted of peripheral blood mononuclear cells (PBMCs), taken when the disease was refractory, from a patient treated with antithyroid drugs. Every receptor here comes from a woman aged 40-49 years with Graves disease. Donor details come from another sample of the same person, matched by shared clones.

This clonotype came up many times. This rearrangement joins TRBV2 to TRBJ2-5; weak D call: TRBD1 (5 bases). The CDR3 runs to 14 residues. Looked up from germline, CDR1 is SNHLY and CDR2 is FYNNEI. V lost 8 bases to trimming and J lost 5 bases, with 18 bases between them. The CDR3 here is CASLGQGVRETQYF. The CDR3 DNA follows: TGTGCCAGCTTAGGGCAGGGCGTGCGGGAGACCCAGTACTTC.

The rearrangement joins TRBV20-1 to TRBJ2-6; perhaps TRBD2 as D (6 bases). The germline V gene encodes CDR1 DFQATT and CDR2 SNEGSKA (reference sequence). The length of the CDR3 is 18 residues. V was shortened by 0 bases and J by 1 base, with 16 bases between the two germline ends. CDR3 in DNA: TGCAGTGCTAGAGATCCCCCCGGGGCGGGGTCTGGGGCCAACGTCCTGACTTTC. Its translation is CSARDPPGAGSGANVLTF.

This clonotype was seen more than once but under ten times. CDR3 region: CASSTRWTSGYNEQFF. CDR3 coding DNA: TGTGCCAGCAGTACCCGCTGGACTAGCGGCTACAATGAGCAGTTCTTC. The rearrangement uses TRBV13 and TRBJ2-1, with 10 bases fitting TRBD2. With 6 bases clipped from V and 3 bases from J, the junction kept 8 bases outside the gene matches. The CDR3 length is 16 residues. In germline, CDR1 is PRHDT, CDR2 FYEKMQ (reference sequence).

This clonotype came up many times. The gene calls are TRBV12-3 or TRBV12-4 and TRBJ1-2; 8 nucleotides agree with TRBD1. The CDR3 has 13 residues. The junction had 3 bases not matched to a gene; V was cut back by 3 bases and J by 6 bases. CDR3 residues: CASSFVQGDGYTF. CDR3 coding DNA: TGTGCCAGCAGTTTTGTACAGGGGGATGGCTACACCTTC.

This clonotype has a count of ten or more. The gene calls are TRBV28 and TRBJ1-6; D is possibly TRBD1 (5 bases). Trimming stripped 2 bases from V and 7 bases from J, with 9 bases between. CDR1 and CDR2 (germline): MDHEN, SYDVKM. The CDR3 totals 14 residues. CDR3 sequence: CASSLVGENSPLHF. CDR3 coding DNA: TGTGCCAGCAGTTTAGTAGGGGAAAATTCACCCCTCCACTTT.

The chain couples TRBV20-1 to TRBJ2-1; TRBD2 is a possible D gene (6 bases). The CDR3 totals 16 residues. The V end was cut by 0 bases, the J end by 10 bases, with 22 bases between. Germline V gene data show CDR1 as DFQATT and CDR2 as SNEGSKA (reference sequence). CDR3 sequence reads: CSARDRRVAPRGEQFF. DNA of the CDR3: TGCAGTGCTAGAGATCGGCGTGTGGCGCCTCGGGGGGAGCAGTTCTTC.

The CDR3 is CASSPSVALLSYEQYF. The CDR3 DNA is TGTGCCAGCAGCCCCTCCGTCGCCCTACTTTCCTACGAGCAGTACTTC. V usage is TRBV7-2 and J usage is TRBJ2-7; D unclear. In germline, CDR1 is SGHTA, CDR2 FQGNSA. The CDR3 contains 16 residues. Deletions cut 5 bases from V and 1 base from J, with 18 bases between.

This clonotype was recorded many times. The rearrangement links TRBV11-2 to TRBJ2-4; D possibly corresponds to TRBD1 (5 bases). The CDR3 runs to 12 residues. V shed 3 bases and J shed 6 bases, with 6 bases lying between them. The germline V gene has CDR1 SGHAT and CDR2 FQNNGV. The CDR3 DNA sequence: TGTGCCAGCAGCTTTACAGGAAACATTCAGTACTTC. Its translation is CASSFTGNIQYF.

This clonotype was counted many times. The J gene is TRBJ1-6, the V gene TRBV28; D uncertain. Germline CDR1 reads MDHEN; CDR2 reads SYDVKM. The length of the CDR3 is 12 residues. Trimming left V 7 bases short and J 8 bases short, with 9 bases between. CDR3 DNA: TGTGCCAGCACTCTTGTGCATTCACCCCTCCACTTT. It yields the protein CASTLVHSPLHF.

This clonotype was seen repeatedly, ten times or more. The chain links TRBV19 to TRBJ2-7; maybe TRBD2 (5 bases). Germline CDR1 LNHDA, CDR2 SQIVND (reference sequence). V lost 5 bases to trimming and J lost 4 bases, with 15 bases between them. This CDR3 spans 14 amino acids. CDR3 sequence (DNA): TGTGCCAGTAGTCCGAGGGCCTCTACGTACGAGCAGTACTTC. It yields the protein CASSPRASTYEQYF.

This clonotype was detected many times. The chain combines TRBV24-1 with TRBJ2-5; D unclear. Per the germline V gene, CDR1 is KGHDR and CDR2 is SFDVKD. V was cut by 1 base and J by 5 bases, with 10 bases left in between. This CDR3 comprises 14 residues. The CDR3 is CATSDFNDGETQYF. CDR3 DNA sequence: TGTGCCACCAGTGATTTTAACGACGGGGAGACCCAGTACTTC.

In its sample, this clonotype was seen many times. J is TRBJ1-4 and V is TRBV28; perhaps TRBD1 as D (6 bases). The CDR3 loop spans 17 amino acids. Germline lookup yields CDR1 MDHEN and CDR2 SYDVKM. Between the trimmed V and J ends, which lost 5 bases and 5 bases, there was a span of 21 bases. Written as DNA, the CDR3 is TGTGCCAGCAGTGGAACAGGGATTTACGCCGCAAATGAAAAACTGTTTTTT. Its translation is CASSGTGIYAANEKLFF.

This clonotype was seen ten or more times. This sequence joins TRBV28 and TRBJ1-5; D gene uncertain. The ends were cut back, 3 bases at V and 0 bases at J, with 9 bases in the middle. CDR3 length equals 15 residues. CDR1 is MDHEN and CDR2 is SYDVKM in the germline V gene. The CDR3 nucleotides are TGTGCCAGCAGTTTCGTGGCGGTTAGCAATCAGCCCCAGCATTTT. This translates into CASSFVAVSNQPQHF.

Many counts were recorded for this clonotype. The chain combines TRBV11-2 with TRBJ1-1, with a possible D match to TRBD1 (5 bases). Germline CDR1 and CDR2: SGHAT and FQNNGV. V gave up 5 bases and J gave up 6 bases, with 16 bases separating them. This CDR3 comprises 14 residues. DNA for the CDR3: TGTGCCAGCAGCCCACGCCAGGGAAGGGCTGAAGCTTTCTTT. This translates into CASSPRQGRAEAFF. The variable domain in full, completed from reference TRBV11-2 and TRBJ1-1, reads EAGVAQSPRYKIIEKRQSVAFWCNPISGHATLYWYQQILGQGPKLLIQFQNNGVVDDSQLPKDRFSAERLKGVDSTLKIQPAKLEDSAVYLCASSPRQGRAEAFFGQGTRLTVV.

V gene TRBV20-1 combines with J gene TRBJ2-7; 9 bases fit TRBD1. From germline, CDR1 is DFQATT and CDR2 SNEGSKA (reference sequence). After removal of 5 bases from V and 2 bases from J, the junction contained 7 bases not matched to a gene. The CDR3 spans 14 residues. The CDR3 region is CSAPRGQGTYEQYF. CDR3 nucleotide sequence: TGCAGTGCTCCCCGGGGACAGGGCACCTACGAGCAGTACTTC.

This clonotype occurred many times. At one end the junction does not follow the germline gene, possibly because of a read error. This chain links TRBV28 with TRBJ2-7; D call uncertain. In germline, CDR1 is MDHEN, CDR2 SYDVKM. The CDR3 extends over 16 amino acids. This chain's CDR3 is CASSQLPQRIPYEQYF. As DNA, the CDR3 is TGCGCCAGCAGCCAATTACCCCAGAGGATCCCCTACGAGCAGTACTTC.

The J gene is TRBJ1-2, the V gene TRBV18; 10 nucleotides line up with TRBD1. Unmatched junction bases numbered 4, after V lost 6 bases and J lost 6 bases. This CDR3 has 13 residues. Germline CDR1 reads KGHSH; CDR2 reads LQKENI. The CDR3 bases are TGTGCCAGCTCGGGGACAGGGGTCGATGGCTACACCTTC. Protein sequence: CASSGTGVDGYTF.

V usage is TRBV28 and J usage is TRBJ2-3; a possible D gene is TRBD2 (6 bases). V lost 0 bases, J lost 6 bases, and 13 bases lay in between. Germline assignment: CDR1 MDHEN and CDR2 SYDVKM. This CDR3 spans 15 amino acids. This chain's CDR3 is CASSLWWRDSDTQYF. Here the CDR3 DNA reads TGTGCCAGCAGTTTATGGTGGAGGGACTCCGATACGCAGTATTTT.

CDR3 protein: CASSGFSGSPLHF. In DNA, the CDR3 is TGTGCCAGCTCAGGGTTTTCTGGTTCACCCCTCCACTTT. The chain recombines TRBV19 with TRBJ1-6, with D possibly TRBD1 on 5 matching bases. CDR3 length equals 13 residues. Germline values: CDR1 LNHDA, CDR2 SQIVND (reference sequence). Trimming took 9 bases from V and 9 from J, leaving 15 bases between them.

A note on this clonotype: Given a much more abundant clone one base away, this may be a read error. The rearrangement links TRBV27 to TRBJ2-7; a weak D match, TRBD2 (5 bases). CDR3 length: 16 amino acids. Germline V gene data show CDR1 as MNHEY and CDR2 as SMNVEV (reference sequence). CDR3 amino acids: CAGSWALSAQLYEQYF. The CDR3 region has the DNA TGTGCCGGCAGTTGGGCCCTTAGCGCGCAGCTCTACGAGCAGTACTTC.

This clonotype was seen many times. The chain combines TRBV6-1 with TRBJ2-7; 9 bases are shared with TRBD2. The ends lost 10 bases at V and 0 bases at J; junction bases unmatched: 7. The length of the CDR3 is 14 residues. Germline CDR1 and CDR2: MNHNS and SASEGT. The CDR3 spells CAIARTSASYEQYF. The CDR3 DNA sequence: TGTGCCATCGCCAGGACTAGCGCCTCCTACGAGCAGTACTTC.

About this clonotype itself: A much larger clone lies a single base off, so this may be a read error. The chain recombines TRBV2 with TRBJ2-7; the D is unclear. CDR1 SNHLY and CDR2 FYNNEI come from the germline V gene. This CDR3 has 13 amino acids. V dropped 5 bases and J dropped 4 bases, with 12 bases sitting between them. CDR3 in amino acids: CASSPRAVYEQYF. The CDR3 region has the DNA TGTGCCAGCAGTCCCCGGGCGGTTTACGAGCAGTACTTC.

Only a few counts were recorded for this clonotype. The V gene is TRBV12-3 or TRBV12-4, the J gene TRBJ1-5; 7 bases are shared with TRBD1. The CDR3 is made up of 16 amino acids. After removal of 6 bases from V and 5 bases from J, the junction contained 13 bases not matched to a gene. The CDR3 region is CASSHGTARGYQPQHF. For the CDR3, the DNA is TGTGCCAGCAGCCACGGGACAGCGCGAGGGTATCAGCCCCAGCATTTT.

The sample holds a few counts of this clonotype. The chain carries TRBV7-9 and TRBJ2-7; D is unclear. V lost 4 bases, J lost 2 bases, and 18 bases lay in between. CDR3 length equals 16 residues. Per the germline V gene, CDR1 is SEHNR and CDR2 is FQNEAQ (reference sequence). This CDR3 reads CASSSLAWSFPYEQYF. The CDR3 DNA sequence: TGTGCCAGCAGCTCCTTAGCTTGGAGTTTTCCCTACGAGCAGTACTTC.

This clonotype was detected ten times or more. The V gene is TRBV28, the J gene TRBJ1-5; no clear D gene. V lost 4 bases and J 3 bases, leaving 13 bases between the germline ends. The CDR3 is 15 residues long. Germline lookup yields CDR1 MDHEN and CDR2 SYDVKM. The CDR3 nucleotides are TGTGCCAGCAGTTCATACGTAGGAGTCAATCAGCCCCAGCATTTT. Its protein is CASSSYVGVNQPQHF.

This clonotype was detected ten times or more. V usage is TRBV7-9 and J usage is TRBJ2-4, with 8 bases that match TRBD2. The V gene end was trimmed by 3 bases and the J gene end by 6 bases; junction bases not matched to a gene: 4. Germline values: CDR1 SEHNR, CDR2 FQNEAQ (reference sequence). The CDR3 has 14 amino acids. The CDR3 reads CASSLEAGVNIQYF. CDR3 nucleotides: TGTGCCAGCAGCTTGGAAGCGGGAGTAAACATTCAGTACTTC.

This clonotype was recorded many times. The rearrangement links TRBV6-2 or TRBV6-3 to TRBJ1-4; possible D gene TRBD1, 5 bases. Germline V lookup: CDR1 MNHEY, CDR2 SVGEGT. V was trimmed by 5 bases and J by 3 bases, leaving 10 bases between them. This CDR3 contains 14 residues. The CDR3 spells CASSEWGPNEKLFF. The CDR3 DNA reads TGTGCCAGCAGTGAATGGGGACCTAATGAAAAACTGTTTTTT.

Ten or more counts support this clonotype. The J gene is TRBJ2-1, the V gene TRBV10-1; D unresolved. This CDR3 is built from 15 residues. V lost 4 bases to trimming and J lost 0 bases, with 10 bases between them. Per the germline V gene, CDR1 is WNHNN and CDR2 is SYGVQD (reference sequence). The CDR3 here is CASSGSASSYNEQFF. CDR3 sequence (DNA): TGCGCCAGCAGTGGATCGGCGAGCTCCTACAATGAGCAGTTCTTC.

There are a few counts of this clonotype. The chain combines TRBV25-1 with TRBJ1-5; D unclear. The CDR3 runs to 13 residues. Trimming took 5 bases from V and 7 from J, leaving 12 bases between them. Germline-derived CDR1 and CDR2 are MGHDK and SYGVNS. CDR3 sequence: CASSHRSGQPQHF. DNA of the CDR3: TGTGCCAGCAGTCATAGATCCGGCCAGCCCCAGCATTTT.

This clonotype was counted between two and nine times. This chain links TRBV5-5 with TRBJ2-7; 9 nucleotides agree with TRBD2. There are 17 residues in the CDR3. V dropped 0 bases and J dropped 6; count of bases not matched to a gene: 13. Germline V gene data show CDR1 as SGHKS and CDR2 as YYEKEE (reference sequence). The CDR3 coding sequence is TGTGCCAGCAGCTTGGACGCTAGCGGGAATTCACGAAGCGAGCAGTACTTC. Its protein is CASSLDASGNSRSEQYF.